This T cell receptor (beta chain) is from a study of T cells in Graves' hyperthyroidism and ophthalmopathy. Germline values: CDR1 MNHNS, CDR2 SASEGT. Trimming pared 11 bases from V and 6 bases from J, leaving 17 bases between. The CDR3 is 13 residues long. The TCR beta CDR3 regions underwent amplification using RNA transcripts as the source. TCR CDR3 regions were first amplified by RT-PCR with HTBI primers. TCRdb used MiXCR to reprocess the multiplex PCR reads, holding one entry per CDR3 protein. Altogether hundreds of thousands of distinct CDR3 sequences are present, 16% being singletons, with the ten largest covering about 20%.

The chain links TRBV6-1 to TRBJ1-5, with D unclear. Sequenced sample: blood. The TCR was taken from a young woman with Graves' hyperthyroidism. The CDR3 nucleotides read TGTGCCGGGCAGTGGGCGACGGGTCAGCCCCAGCATTTT. Translating gives CAGQWATGQPQHF.